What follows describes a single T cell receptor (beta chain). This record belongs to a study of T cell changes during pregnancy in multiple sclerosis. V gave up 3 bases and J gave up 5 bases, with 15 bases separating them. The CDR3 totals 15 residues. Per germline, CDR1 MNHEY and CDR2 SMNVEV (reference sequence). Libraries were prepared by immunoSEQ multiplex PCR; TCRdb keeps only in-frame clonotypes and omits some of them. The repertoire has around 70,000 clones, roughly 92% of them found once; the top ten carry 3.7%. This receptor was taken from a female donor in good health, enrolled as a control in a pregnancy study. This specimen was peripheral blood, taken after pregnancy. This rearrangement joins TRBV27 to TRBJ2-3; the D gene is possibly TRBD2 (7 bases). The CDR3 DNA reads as TGTGCCAGCAGTTTCACAGGGAGGGTGGGAGATACGCAGTATTTT. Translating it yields CASSFTGRVGDTQYF.